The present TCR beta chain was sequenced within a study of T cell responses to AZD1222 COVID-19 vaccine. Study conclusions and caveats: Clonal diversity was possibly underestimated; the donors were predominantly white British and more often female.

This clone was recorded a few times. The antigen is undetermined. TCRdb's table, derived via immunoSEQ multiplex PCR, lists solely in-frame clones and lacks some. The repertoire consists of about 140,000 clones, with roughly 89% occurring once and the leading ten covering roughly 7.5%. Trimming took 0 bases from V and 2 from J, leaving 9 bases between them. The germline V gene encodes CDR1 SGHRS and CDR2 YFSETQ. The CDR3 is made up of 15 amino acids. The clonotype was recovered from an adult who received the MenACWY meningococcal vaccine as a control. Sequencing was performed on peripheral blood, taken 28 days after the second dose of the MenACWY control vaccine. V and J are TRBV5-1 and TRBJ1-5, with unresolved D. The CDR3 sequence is CASSLDPRGNQPQHF. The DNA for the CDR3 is TGCGCCAGCAGCTTGGACCCTCGGGGCAATCAGCCCCAGCATTTT.